This T cell receptor (beta chain) was recovered during a study of CD8+ T cells in alopecia areata. The study's findings and limits: Patients shared TCRs less clearly than mice did, possibly owing to HLA. Tofacitinib significantly reduced both scalp clonality and expanded CD8+ clones among the top 100.

To note about this clone: The antigen is undetermined.

Treatment given: oral pan-JAK inhibitor, 5-10 mg twice daily. Following RNA extraction, reverse transcription yielded cDNA that acted as the sequencing template. The protocol was immunoSEQ multiplex PCR, while the TCRdb copy is restricted to in-frame clones and leaves out a portion. The sample has over 150,000 clones; approximately 53% are singletons. The germline gives CDR1 SNHLY, CDR2 FYNNEI. V lost 7 bases, J lost 4 bases, and 7 bases lay in between. The CDR3 length is 12 residues. This clonotype was obtained from a human donor with alopecia areata. The rearrangement links TRBV2 to TRBJ1-4, with D unresolved. The material sequenced was CD8+ T cells sorted from blood, taken at week 24, from a patient treated with tofacitinib. DNA of the CDR3: TGTGCCAGCACCCCATTTAATGAAAAACTGTTTTTT. Amino acid sequence: CASTPFNEKLFF.